These T cell receptor beta chains were read from a single sample in a study of CD8 T cells in ankylosing spondylitis. TCRdb independently ran MiXCR on the 5' RACE reads; one entry per CDR3 protein. The sample includes 200,000 to 250,000 distinct CDR3 sequences, about 6.7% seen only once; the top ten take 14%. Sequencing was carried out using blood, either unsorted or a sorted T cell fraction (not recorded which). The receptors were gathered from a male donor with ankylosing spondylitis. Each CDR3 is given with its conserved first and last residue. D genes are given only for firm matches. Clone size is not always given. Where it is, it says once, few, many or a class for expanded clones.

size	D	V	J	CDR3	DNA
many	-	TRBV28	TRBJ2-1	CASGTRSVEQFF	TGTGCCAGCGGAACCCGCAGCGTTGAGCAGTTCTTC
few	TRBD1	TRBV6-5	TRBJ2-1	CASSSDRGLGTEQFF	TGTGCCAGCAGTTCAGACAGGGGGCTTGGGACTGAGCAGTTCTTC
many	TRBD2	TRBV5-5	TRBJ2-5	CASSLGSLAGVETQYF	TGTGCCAGCAGCTTGGGCTCACTAGCGGGAGTGGAGACCCAGTACTTC
many	-	TRBV5-1	TRBJ1-6	CASSLNPDGFNSPLHF	TGCGCCAGCAGCTTGAACCCGGACGGATTTAATTCACCCCTCCACTTT
many	TRBD2	TRBV12-3/TRBV12-4	TRBJ2-5	CASSLVAGGRETQYF	TGTGCCAGCAGTTTAGTAGCGGGGGGGCGTGAGACCCAGTACTTC
-	-	TRBV18	TRBJ2-1	CASSPGERTYNEQFF	TGTGCCAGCTCACCAGGGGAGCGGACCTACAATGAGCAGTTCTTC
few	TRBD1	TRBV11-2	TRBJ2-4	CASSLGDRIWDIQYF	TGTGCCAGCAGCTTAGGGGACAGGATTTGGGATATTCAGTACTTC
many	-	TRBV15	TRBJ2-3	CATSRRGRDTQYF	TGTGCCACCAGCAGGAGGGGACGAGATACGCAGTATTTT
many	TRBD2	TRBV20-1	TRBJ2-7	CSARGAGGVYEQYF	TGCAGTGCTAGAGGAGCGGGAGGGGTCTACGAGCAGTACTTC
many	TRBD2	TRBV29-1	TRBJ2-7	CSVWLAGPWGGEQYF	TGCAGCGTTTGGCTAGCGGGACCATGGGGAGGGGAGCAGTACTTC
many	TRBD1	TRBV4-3	TRBJ2-4	CASSTRTGRKRDIQYF	TGCGCCAGCAGCACCCGGACAGGACGCAAAAGGGACATTCAGTACTTC
many	-	TRBV12-3/TRBV12-4	TRBJ1-5	CASSFGGKYSNQPQHF	TGTGCCAGCAGTTTTGGAGGCAAATATAGCAATCAGCCCCAGCATTTT
-	-	TRBV19	TRBJ1-1	CASTSGSTEAFF	TGTGCCAGTACATCGGGAAGCACTGAAGCTTTCTTT
many	-	TRBV5-1	TRBJ1-4	CASSSAWGSEDEKLFF	TGCGCCAGCAGCTCGGCCTGGGGCTCGGAGGATGAAAAACTGTTTTTT
many	TRBD1	TRBV7-9	TRBJ1-2	CASSGTGDYGYTF	TGTGCCAGCAGCGGGACAGGTGACTATGGCTACACCTTC